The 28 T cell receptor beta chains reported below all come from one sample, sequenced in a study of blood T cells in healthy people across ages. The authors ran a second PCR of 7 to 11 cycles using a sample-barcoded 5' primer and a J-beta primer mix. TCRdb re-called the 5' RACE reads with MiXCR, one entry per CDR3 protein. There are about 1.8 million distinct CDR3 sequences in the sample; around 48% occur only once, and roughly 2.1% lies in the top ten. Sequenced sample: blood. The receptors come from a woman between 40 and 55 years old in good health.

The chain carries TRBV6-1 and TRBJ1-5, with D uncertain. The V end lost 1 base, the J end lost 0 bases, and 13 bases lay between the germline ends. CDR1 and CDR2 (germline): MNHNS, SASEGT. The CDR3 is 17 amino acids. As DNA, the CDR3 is TGTGCCAGCAGTGAAGGGAGAACACTTTATAGCAATCAGCCCCAGCATTTT. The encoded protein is CASSEGRTLYSNQPQHF.

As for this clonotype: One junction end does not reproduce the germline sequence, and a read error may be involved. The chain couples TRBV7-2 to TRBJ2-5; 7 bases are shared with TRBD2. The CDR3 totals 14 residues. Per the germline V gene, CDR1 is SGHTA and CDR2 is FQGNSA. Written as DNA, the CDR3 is TGTGCCATCAGCCTAGGCCCTAGCGGACAGACCCAGTACTTC. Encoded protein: CAISLGPSGQTQYF.

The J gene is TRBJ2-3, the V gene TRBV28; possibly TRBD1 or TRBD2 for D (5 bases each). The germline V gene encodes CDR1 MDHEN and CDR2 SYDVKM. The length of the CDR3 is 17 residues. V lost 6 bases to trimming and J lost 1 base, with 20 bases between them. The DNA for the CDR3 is TGTGCCAGCAGCAACAGGAGGATGGGCAGCGGCACAGATACGCAGTATTTT. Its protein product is CASSNRRMGSGTDTQYF.

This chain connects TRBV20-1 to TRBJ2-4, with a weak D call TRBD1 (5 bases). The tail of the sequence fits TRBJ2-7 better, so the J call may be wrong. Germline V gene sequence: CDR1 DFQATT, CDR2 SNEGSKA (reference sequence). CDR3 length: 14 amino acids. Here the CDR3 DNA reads TGCAGTGCTAGGGGCCAGGGCAGCGCCTACGAGCAGTACTTC. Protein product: CSARGQGSAYEQYF.

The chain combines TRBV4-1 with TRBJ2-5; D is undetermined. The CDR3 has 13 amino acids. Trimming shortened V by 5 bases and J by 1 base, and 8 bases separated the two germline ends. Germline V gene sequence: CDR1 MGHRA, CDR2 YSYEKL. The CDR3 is CASSTDPQETQYF. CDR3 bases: TGCGCCAGCAGCACTGACCCCCAAGAGACCCAGTACTTC.

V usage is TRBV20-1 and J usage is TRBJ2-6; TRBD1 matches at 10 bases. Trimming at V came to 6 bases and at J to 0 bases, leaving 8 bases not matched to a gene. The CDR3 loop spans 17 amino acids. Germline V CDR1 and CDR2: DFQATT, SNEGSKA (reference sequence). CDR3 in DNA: TGCAGTGCCAGGGACCGGGACAGGGGCTCTGGGGCCAACGTCCTGACTTTC. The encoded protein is CSARDRDRGSGANVLTF.

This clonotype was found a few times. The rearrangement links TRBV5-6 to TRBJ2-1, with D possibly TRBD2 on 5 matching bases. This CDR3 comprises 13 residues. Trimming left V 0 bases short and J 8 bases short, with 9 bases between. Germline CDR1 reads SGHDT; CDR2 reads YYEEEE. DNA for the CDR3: TGTGCCAGCAGCTTGGCGGGGATGCATGAGCAGTTCTTC. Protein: CASSLAGMHEQFF.

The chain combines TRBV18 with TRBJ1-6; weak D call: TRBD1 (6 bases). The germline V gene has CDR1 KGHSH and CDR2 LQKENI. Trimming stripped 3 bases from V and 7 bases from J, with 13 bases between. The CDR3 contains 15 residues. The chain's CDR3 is CASSPWGQPNSPLHF. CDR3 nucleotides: TGTGCCAGCTCACCTTGGGGACAACCCAATTCACCCCTCCACTTT.

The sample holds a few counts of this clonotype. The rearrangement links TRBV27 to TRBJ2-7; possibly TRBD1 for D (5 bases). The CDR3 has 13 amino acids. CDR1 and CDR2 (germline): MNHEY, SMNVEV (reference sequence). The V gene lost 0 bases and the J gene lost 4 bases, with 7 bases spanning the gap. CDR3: CASSLSKGYEQYF. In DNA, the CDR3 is TGTGCCAGCAGTTTATCGAAGGGGTACGAGCAGTACTTC.

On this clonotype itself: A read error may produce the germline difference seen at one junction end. DNA for the CDR3: TGTGCCGGCAGTTTATTCGGCGGAAACTACGAGCAGTACTTC. This codes for CAGSLFGGNYEQYF. The V call is TRBV6-5, the J call TRBJ2-7; D unresolved. Germline CDR1 and CDR2: MNHEY and SVGAGI. CDR3 length: 14 amino acids.

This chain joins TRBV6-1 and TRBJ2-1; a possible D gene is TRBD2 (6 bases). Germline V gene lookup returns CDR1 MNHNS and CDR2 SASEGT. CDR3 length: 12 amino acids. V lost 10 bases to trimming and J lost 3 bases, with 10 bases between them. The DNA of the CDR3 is TGTGCCACGGAGGGGTACTACAATGAGCAGTTCTTC. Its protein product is CATEGYYNEQFF.

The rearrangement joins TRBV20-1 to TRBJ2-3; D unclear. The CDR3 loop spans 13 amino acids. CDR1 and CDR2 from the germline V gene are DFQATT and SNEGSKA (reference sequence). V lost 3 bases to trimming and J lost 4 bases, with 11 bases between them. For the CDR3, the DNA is TGCAGTGCTAGTGTAGGACCCCCAGATACGCAGTATTTT. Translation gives CSASVGPPDTQYF.

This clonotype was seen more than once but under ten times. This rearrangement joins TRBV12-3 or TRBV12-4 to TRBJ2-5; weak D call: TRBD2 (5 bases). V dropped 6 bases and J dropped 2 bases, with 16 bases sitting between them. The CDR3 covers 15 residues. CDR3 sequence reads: CASSSPSRVQETQYF. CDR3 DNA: TGTGCCAGCAGCTCCCCCTCGAGGGTACAAGAGACCCAGTACTTC.

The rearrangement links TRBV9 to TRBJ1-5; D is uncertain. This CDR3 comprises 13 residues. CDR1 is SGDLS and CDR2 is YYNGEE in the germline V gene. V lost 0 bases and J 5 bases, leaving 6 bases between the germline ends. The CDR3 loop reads CASSVDQDQPQHF. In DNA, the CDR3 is TGTGCCAGCAGCGTAGATCAGGATCAGCCCCAGCATTTT. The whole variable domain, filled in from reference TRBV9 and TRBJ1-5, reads DSGVTQTPKHLITATGQRVTLRCSPRSGDLSVYWYQQSLDQGLQFLIQYYNGEERAKGNILERFSAQQFPDLHSELNLSSLELGDSALYFCASSVDQDQPQHFGDGTRLSIL.

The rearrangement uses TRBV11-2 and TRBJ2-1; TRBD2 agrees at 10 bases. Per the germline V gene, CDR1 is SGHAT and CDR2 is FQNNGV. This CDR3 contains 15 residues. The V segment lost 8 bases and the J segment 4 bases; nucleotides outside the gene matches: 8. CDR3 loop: CASLEGAGGYNEQFF. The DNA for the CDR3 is TGTGCCAGCCTTGAAGGAGCGGGGGGGTACAATGAGCAGTTCTTC.

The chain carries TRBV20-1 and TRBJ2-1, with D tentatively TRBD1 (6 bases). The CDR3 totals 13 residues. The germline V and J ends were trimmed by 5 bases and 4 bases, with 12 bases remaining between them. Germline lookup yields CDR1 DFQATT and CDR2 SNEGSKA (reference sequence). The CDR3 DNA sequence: TGCAGTGCTCGAGGGACAAGATACAATGAGCAGTTCTTC. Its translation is CSARGTRYNEQFF.

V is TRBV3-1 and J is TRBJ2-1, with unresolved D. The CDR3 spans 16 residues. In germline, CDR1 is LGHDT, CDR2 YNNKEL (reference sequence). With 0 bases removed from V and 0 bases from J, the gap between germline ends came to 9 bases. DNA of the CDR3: TGTGCCAGCAGCCAAGAGGGCTCCATCTCCTACAATGAGCAGTTCTTC. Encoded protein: CASSQEGSISYNEQFF.

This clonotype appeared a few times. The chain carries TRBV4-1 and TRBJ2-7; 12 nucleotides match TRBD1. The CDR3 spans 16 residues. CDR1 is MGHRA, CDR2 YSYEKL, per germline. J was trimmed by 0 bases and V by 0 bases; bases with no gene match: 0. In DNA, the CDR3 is TGCGCCAGCAGCCAAGAGGGACAGGGGGCCTCCTACGAGCAGTACTTC. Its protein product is CASSQEGQGASYEQYF.

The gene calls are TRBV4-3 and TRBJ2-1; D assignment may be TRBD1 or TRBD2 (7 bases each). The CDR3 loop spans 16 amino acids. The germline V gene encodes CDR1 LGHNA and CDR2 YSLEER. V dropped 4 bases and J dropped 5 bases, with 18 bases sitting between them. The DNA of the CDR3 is TGCGCCAGCAGCCGGGCAGGGACAGCGGGAAACAATGAGCAGTTCTTC. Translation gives CASSRAGTAGNNEQFF.

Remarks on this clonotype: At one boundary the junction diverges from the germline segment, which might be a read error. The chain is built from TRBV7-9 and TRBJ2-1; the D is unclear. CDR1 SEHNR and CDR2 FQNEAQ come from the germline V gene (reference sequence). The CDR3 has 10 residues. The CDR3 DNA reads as TGTGCCAGCAGGGGGAATGAGCGGTTCTTC. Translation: CASRGNERFF.

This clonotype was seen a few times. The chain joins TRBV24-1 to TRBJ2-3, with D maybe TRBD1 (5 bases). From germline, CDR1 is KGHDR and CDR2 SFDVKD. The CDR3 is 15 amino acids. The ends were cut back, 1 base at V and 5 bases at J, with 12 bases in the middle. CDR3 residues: CATSDFEGAGDTQYF. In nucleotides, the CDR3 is TGTGCCACCAGTGATTTCGAAGGGGCAGGAGATACGCAGTATTTT.

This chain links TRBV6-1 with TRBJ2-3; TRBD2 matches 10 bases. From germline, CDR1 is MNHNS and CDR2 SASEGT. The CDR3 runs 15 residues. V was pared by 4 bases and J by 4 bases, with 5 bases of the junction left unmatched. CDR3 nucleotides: TGTGCCAGCAGTGTCGGACTAGCGGCCCCAGATACGCAGTATTTT. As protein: CASSVGLAAPDTQYF.

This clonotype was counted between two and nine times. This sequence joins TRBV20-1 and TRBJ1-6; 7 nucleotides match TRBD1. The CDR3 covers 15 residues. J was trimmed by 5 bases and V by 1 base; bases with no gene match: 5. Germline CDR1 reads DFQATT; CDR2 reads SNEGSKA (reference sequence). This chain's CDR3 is CSARGTTGNNSPLHF. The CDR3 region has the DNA TGCAGTGCTAGAGGAACGACAGGGAATAATTCACCCCTCCACTTT.

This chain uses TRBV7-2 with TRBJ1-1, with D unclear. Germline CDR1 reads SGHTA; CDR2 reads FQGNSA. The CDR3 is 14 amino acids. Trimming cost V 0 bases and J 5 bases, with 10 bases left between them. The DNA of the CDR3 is TGTGCCAGCAGCTTAGCGGAGGGAAGGACTGAAGCTTTCTTT. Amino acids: CASSLAEGRTEAFF. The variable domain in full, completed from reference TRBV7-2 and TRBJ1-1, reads GAGVSQSPSNKVTEKGKDVELRCDPISGHTALYWYRQSLGQGLEFLIYFQGNSAPDKSGLPSDRFSAERTGGSVSTLTIQRTQQEDSAVYLCASSLAEGRTEAFFGQGTRLTVV.

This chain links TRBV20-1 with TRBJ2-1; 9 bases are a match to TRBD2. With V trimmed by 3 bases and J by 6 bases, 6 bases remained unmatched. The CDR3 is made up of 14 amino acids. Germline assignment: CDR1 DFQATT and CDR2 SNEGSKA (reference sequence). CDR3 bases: TGCAGTGCTAGGCGACTAGCGGCGAGCAATGAGCAGTTCTTC. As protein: CSARRLAASNEQFF.

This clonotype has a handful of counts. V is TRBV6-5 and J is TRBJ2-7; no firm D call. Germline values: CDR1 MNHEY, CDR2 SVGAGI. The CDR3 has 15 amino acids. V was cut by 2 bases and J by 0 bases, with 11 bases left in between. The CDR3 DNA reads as TGTGCCAGCAGTTACGCATGGAGTAGCTCCTACGAGCAGTACTTC. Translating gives CASSYAWSSSYEQYF.

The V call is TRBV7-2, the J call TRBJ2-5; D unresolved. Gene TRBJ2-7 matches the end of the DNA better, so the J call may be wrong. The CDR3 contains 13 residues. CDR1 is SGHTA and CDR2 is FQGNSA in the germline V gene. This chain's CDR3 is CASSSPNRGEQYF. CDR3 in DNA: TGTGCCAGCAGCTCCCCTAACCGAGGCGAGCAGTACTTC.

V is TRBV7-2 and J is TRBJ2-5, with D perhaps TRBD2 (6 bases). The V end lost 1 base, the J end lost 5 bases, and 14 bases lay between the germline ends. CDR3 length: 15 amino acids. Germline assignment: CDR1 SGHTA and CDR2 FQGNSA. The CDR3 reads CASSLEPLASETQYF. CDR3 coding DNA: TGTGCCAGCAGCTTAGAGCCCCTAGCGTCGGAGACCCAGTACTTC.